This T cell receptor (beta chain) emerged from a study of control samples from healthy donors and cancer patients. TCRdb keeps only in-frame clones here, not all; method: immunoSEQ multiplex PCR. The table includes approximately 130,000 clones, around nine tenths detected once. The CDR3 is 17 residues long. V lost 3 bases to trimming and J lost 0 bases, with 12 bases between them. CDR1 is SGHTA, CDR2 FQGNSA, per germline. Sequencing used blood. The chain employs TRBV7-2 and TRBJ2-6; D may be TRBD1 (5 bases). This TCR was recovered from a man aged 35 to 55 in good health. Here the CDR3 reads CASSLTPRASGANVLTF. In DNA form, the CDR3 reads TGTGCCAGCAGCTTGACTCCCAGGGCCTCTGGGGCCAACGTCCTGACTTTC.